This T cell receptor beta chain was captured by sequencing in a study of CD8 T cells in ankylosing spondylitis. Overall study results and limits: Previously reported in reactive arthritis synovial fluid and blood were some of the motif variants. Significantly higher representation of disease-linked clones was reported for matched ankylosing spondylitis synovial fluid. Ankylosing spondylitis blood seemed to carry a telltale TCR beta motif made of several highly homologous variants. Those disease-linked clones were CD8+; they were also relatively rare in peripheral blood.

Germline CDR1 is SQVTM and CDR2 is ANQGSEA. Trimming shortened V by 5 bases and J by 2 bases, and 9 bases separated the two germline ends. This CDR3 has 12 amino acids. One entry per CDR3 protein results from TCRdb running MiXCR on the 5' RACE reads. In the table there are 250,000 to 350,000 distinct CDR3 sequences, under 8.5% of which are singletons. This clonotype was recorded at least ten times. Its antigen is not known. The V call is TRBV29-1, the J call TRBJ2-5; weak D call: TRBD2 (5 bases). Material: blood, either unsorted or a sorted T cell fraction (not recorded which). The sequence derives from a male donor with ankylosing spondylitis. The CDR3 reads CSVFGIQETQYF. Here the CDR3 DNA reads TGCAGCGTTTTCGGGATACAAGAGACCCAGTACTTC.